The entry that follows covers one T cell receptor (beta chain) sequence. Its antigen is currently unknown. TCRdb used MiXCR to reprocess the reads, holding one entry per CDR3 protein. The sample holds around 900,000 distinct CDR3 sequences; approximately 30% are singletons and the top ten take around 15%. The data are from a study of T cell repertoires in cytomegalovirus infection. CDR1 SEHNR and CDR2 FQNEAQ come from the germline V gene (reference sequence). This CDR3 has 17 residues. Trimming at V came to 1 base and at J to 7 bases, leaving 12 bases not matched to a gene. The input for sequencing was cultured CD8+ T cells from PBMCs, taken from culture after CMV antigen stimulation. V is TRBV7-9 and J is TRBJ2-1; 8 bases are shared with TRBD2. The TCR originated in a human donor in good health (CMV status not recorded). Some clones in this sample may be carry-over from other donors' samples. The CDR3, as DNA: TGTGCCAGCAGCTTAGGGACTGTAGGGACTAGGAAGAATGAGCAGTTCTTC. It codes for CASSLGTVGTRKNEQFF.